This T cell receptor beta chain was retrieved from a study of CD8 T cells in Susac syndrome. It was with random hexamers that roughly 0.5 to 1 ug RNA was reverse transcribed. MiXCR, applied by TCRdb to the immunoSEQ multiplex PCR reads, yields one record per CDR3 protein. This table holds approximately 190,000 distinct CDR3 sequences, 95% found once. Germline V gene lookup returns CDR1 LNHDA and CDR2 SQIVND (reference sequence). CDR3 size: 15 residues. Between the trimmed V and J ends, which lost 1 base and 2 bases, there was a span of 12 bases. The chain recombines TRBV19 with TRBJ2-7; unclear D gene. This TCR was recovered from a human donor with Susac syndrome. Specimen: CD4+ T cells from PBMCs. The CDR3 coding sequence is TGTGCCAGTAGTATAGCCCCAGATCCTCCCTACGAGCAGTACTTC. As protein: CASSIAPDPPYEQYF. Full variable domain (outside the CDR3, taken from reference TRBV19 and TRBJ2-7): DGGITQSPKYLFRKEGQNVTLSCEQNLNHDAMYWYRQDPGQGLRLIYYSQIVNDFQKGDIAEGYSVSREKKESFPLTVTSAQKNPTAFYLCASSIAPDPPYEQYFGPGTRLTVT.